These T cell receptor beta chains were read from a single sample in a study of blood T cell repertoires in COVID-19. This table comes from immunoSEQ multiplex PCR, and its TCRdb copy is limited to in-frame clones, with some not included. The sample yields some 250,000 clones, about 88% seen once. The sample comprised peripheral blood. The receptors stem from a middle-aged woman who had recovered from COVID-19. Each CDR3 is given with its conserved first and last residue.

v_gene: TRBV30
CDR3aa: CAWDQNTGELFF

v_gene: TRBV4-1
CDR3aa: CASSQERTVNTEAFF

v_gene: TRBV5-1
CDR3aa: CASSLASGSTGELFF

v_gene: TRBV21-1
CDR3aa: CASSKARCGYNSPLHF

v_gene: TRBV5-1
CDR3aa: CASSGLAGGTGELFF

v_gene: TRBV10-3
CDR3aa: CAISPGGGSPNEQFF

v_gene: TRBV29-1
CDR3aa: CSVSGLYQETQYF

v_gene: TRBV19
CDR3aa: CASSSSGTGGDEQYF

v_gene: TRBV9
CDR3aa: CASSVGPRGQGDQPQHF

v_gene: TRBV18
CDR3aa: CASSPSGDTYNEQFF

v_gene: TRBV18
CDR3aa: CASSQDRSAQGQPQHF

v_gene: TRBV7-3
CDR3aa: CASSLRQGMNTEAFF

v_gene: TRBV7-2
CDR3aa: CASQTGQETQYF

v_gene: TRBV19
CDR3aa: CASSSRAGNEQFF

v_gene: TRBV6-1
CDR3aa: CASSEMAVSSYEQYF

v_gene: TRBV11-2
CDR3aa: CASSLVLQGGSTEAFF

v_gene: TRBV30
CDR3aa: CAWKGLAGAPSDTQYF

v_gene: TRBV21-1
CDR3aa: CASRSGGPREDEQFF

v_gene: TRBV15
CDR3aa: CATSRDRRGTSSYNEQFF

v_gene: TRBV7-9
CDR3aa: CASSPTGIPRSYNEQFF

v_gene: TRBV27
CDR3aa: CASSLGHPNTEAFF

v_gene: TRBV2
CDR3aa: CASSVGRGVYNSPLHF

v_gene: TRBV14
CDR3aa: CASSLRQAEQYF

v_gene: TRBV24-1
CDR3aa: CATRATGGRGEAFF

v_gene: TRBV20-1
CDR3aa: CSASRGYEQYF

v_gene: TRBV27
CDR3aa: CASTPAPGGYNEQFF

v_gene: TRBV7-9
CDR3aa: CASSLGPRGNTGELFF

v_gene: TRBV18
CDR3aa: CASSPRRGRDHEQFF

v_gene: TRBV7-9
CDR3aa: CASSLVPRGFPYEQYF

v_gene: TRBV6-1
CDR3aa: CASSEGGGPNTEAFF